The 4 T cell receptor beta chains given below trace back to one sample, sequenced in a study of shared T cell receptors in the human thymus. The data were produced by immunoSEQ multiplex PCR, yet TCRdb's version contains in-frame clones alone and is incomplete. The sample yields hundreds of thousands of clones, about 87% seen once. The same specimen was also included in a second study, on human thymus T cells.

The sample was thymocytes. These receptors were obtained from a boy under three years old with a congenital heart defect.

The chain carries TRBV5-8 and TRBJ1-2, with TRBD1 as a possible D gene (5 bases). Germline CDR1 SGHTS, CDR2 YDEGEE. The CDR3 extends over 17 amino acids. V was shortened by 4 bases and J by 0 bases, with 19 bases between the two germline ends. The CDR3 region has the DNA TGTGCCAGCAGCCCGCGGGACGGAAGATCAGCTAACTATGGCTACACCTTC. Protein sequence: CASSPRDGRSANYGYTF.

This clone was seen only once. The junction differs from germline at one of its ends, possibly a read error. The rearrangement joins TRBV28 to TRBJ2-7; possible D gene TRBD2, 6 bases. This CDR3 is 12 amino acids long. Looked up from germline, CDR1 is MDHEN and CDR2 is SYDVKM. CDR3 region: CAAGRDSYEQYF. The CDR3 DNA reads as TGCGCAGCGGGTAGGGATTCCTACGAGCAGTACTTC. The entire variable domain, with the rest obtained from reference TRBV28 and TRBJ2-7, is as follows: DVKVTQSSRYLVKRTGEKVFLECVQDMDHENMFWYRQDPGLGLRLIYFSYDVKMKEKGDIPEGYSVSREKKERFSLILESASTNQTSMYLCAAGRDSYEQYFGPGTRLTVT.

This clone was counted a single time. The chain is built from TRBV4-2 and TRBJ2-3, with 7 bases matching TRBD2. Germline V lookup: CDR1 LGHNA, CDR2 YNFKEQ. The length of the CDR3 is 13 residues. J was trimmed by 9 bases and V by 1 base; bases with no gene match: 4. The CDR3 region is CASSQGGGSTQYF. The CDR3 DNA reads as TGTGCCAGCAGCCAAGGGGGGGGATCAACGCAGTATTTT.

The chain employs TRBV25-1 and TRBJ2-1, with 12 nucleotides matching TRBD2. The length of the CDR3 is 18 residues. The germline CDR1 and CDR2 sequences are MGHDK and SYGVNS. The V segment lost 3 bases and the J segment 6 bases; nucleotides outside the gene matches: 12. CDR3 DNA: TGTGCCAGCAGTGACCTCGGACTCCCTAGCGGGAGGGCCAATGAGCAGTTCTTC. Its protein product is CASSDLGLPSGRANEQFF. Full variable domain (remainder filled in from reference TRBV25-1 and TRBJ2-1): EADIYQTPRYLVIGTGKKITLECSQTMGHDKMYWYQQDPGMELHLIHYSYGVNSTEKGDLSSESTVSRIRTEHFPLTLESARPSHTSQYLCASSDLGLPSGRANEQFFGPGTRLTVL.